Here is one TCR beta chain with its context. What it recognizes is unknown. This sample is drawn from a study of T cell responses to AZD1222 COVID-19 vaccine. There are 14 residues in the CDR3. V gave up 0 bases and J gave up 6 bases, with 11 bases separating them. The germline gives CDR1 MNHEY, CDR2 SVGAGI. Data came from immunoSEQ multiplex PCR; TCRdb stores just in-frame clones and leaves some out. The sample carries some 120,000 clones, roughly nine tenths recorded once. Overall study results and limits: Increased Spike-specific TCR breadth and depth were observed after two AZD1222 doses.

The material was peripheral blood, obtained 28 days after the second AZD1222 dose. This TCR derives from an adult who received the AZD1222 COVID-19 vaccine. V is TRBV6-5 and J is TRBJ1-1; tentative D call: TRBD1 (6 bases). The CDR3 nucleotides read TGTGCCAGCAGTTACTCGCCAGGGGAGCCTGAAGCTTTCTTT. Its translation: CASSYSPGEPEAFF.